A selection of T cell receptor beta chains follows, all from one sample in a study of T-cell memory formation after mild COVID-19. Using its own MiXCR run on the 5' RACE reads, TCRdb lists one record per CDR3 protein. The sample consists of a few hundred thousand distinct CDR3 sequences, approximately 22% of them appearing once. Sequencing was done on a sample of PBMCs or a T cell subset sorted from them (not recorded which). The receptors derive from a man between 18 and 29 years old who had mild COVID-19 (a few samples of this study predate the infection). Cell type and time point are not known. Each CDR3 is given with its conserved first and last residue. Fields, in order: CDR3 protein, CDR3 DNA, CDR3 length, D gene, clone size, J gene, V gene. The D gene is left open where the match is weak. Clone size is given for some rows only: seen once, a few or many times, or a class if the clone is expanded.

CDR3 protein: CASSQGLAREGRNQPQHF; CDR3 DNA: TGCGCCAGCAGCCAAGGGTTGGCCCGGGAAGGGCGCAATCAGCCCCAGCATTTT; CDR3 length: 18; D gene: .; clone size: few; J gene: TRBJ1-5; V gene: TRBV4-1
CDR3 protein: CASSAQTGIGTEAFF; CDR3 DNA: TGCGCCAGCAGCGCACAAACAGGGATCGGCACTGAAGCTTTCTTT; CDR3 length: 15; D gene: .; clone size: .; J gene: TRBJ1-1; V gene: TRBV5-1
CDR3 protein: CASSKQGAVADTQYF; CDR3 DNA: TGTGCCAGCAGCAAACAGGGGGCTGTCGCAGATACGCAGTATTTT; CDR3 length: 15; D gene: TRBD1; clone size: few; J gene: TRBJ2-3; V gene: TRBV7-9
CDR3 protein: CASREATAAGTEAFF; CDR3 DNA: TGTGCCAGCAGGGAAGCGACCGCGGCGGGGACTGAAGCTTTCTTT; CDR3 length: 15; D gene: .; clone size: .; J gene: TRBJ1-1; V gene: TRBV5-6
CDR3 protein: CASSLGAPRATNEKLFF; CDR3 DNA: TGCGCCAGCAGCTTGGGGGCCCCGAGGGCAACTAATGAAAAACTGTTTTTT; CDR3 length: 17; D gene: .; clone size: .; J gene: TRBJ1-4; V gene: TRBV5-1
CDR3 protein: CASSLSGTGELFF; CDR3 DNA: TGTGCCAGCAGCCTAAGCGGGACCGGGGAGCTGTTTTTT; CDR3 length: 13; D gene: .; clone size: many; J gene: TRBJ2-2; V gene: TRBV5-1
CDR3 protein: CATSGGLAGGHEQFF; CDR3 DNA: TGTGCCACCAGCGGGGGACTAGCGGGGGGGCATGAGCAGTTCTTC; CDR3 length: 15; D gene: TRBD2; clone size: .; J gene: TRBJ2-1; V gene: TRBV15
CDR3 protein: CATSDGTDYSNQPQHF; CDR3 DNA: TGTGCCACCAGTGATGGGACGGACTATAGCAATCAGCCCCAGCATTTT; CDR3 length: 16; D gene: .; clone size: .; J gene: TRBJ1-5; V gene: TRBV24-1
CDR3 protein: CASSQTGTRTDEQFF; CDR3 DNA: TGTGCCAGCAGCCAAACGGGGACTAGGACGGATGAGCAGTTCTTC; CDR3 length: 15; D gene: TRBD2; clone size: .; J gene: TRBJ2-1; V gene: TRBV7-2
CDR3 protein: CASTPSGGEETQYF; CDR3 DNA: TGCGCCAGCACCCCCAGCGGGGGGGAAGAGACCCAGTACTTC; CDR3 length: 14; D gene: TRBD2; clone size: .; J gene: TRBJ2-5; V gene: TRBV4-1
CDR3 protein: CASSIVNRQGNGYTF; CDR3 DNA: TGTGCCAGCAGCATTGTCAATAGACAGGGAAATGGCTACACCTTC; CDR3 length: 15; D gene: TRBD1; clone size: .; J gene: TRBJ1-2; V gene: TRBV28
CDR3 protein: CSVTVRSEAFF; CDR3 DNA: TGCAGTGTCACGGTGAGGTCTGAAGCTTTCTTT; CDR3 length: 11; D gene: .; clone size: .; J gene: TRBJ1-1; V gene: TRBV20-1
CDR3 protein: CASRDRGPFLF; CDR3 DNA: TGTGCCAGCAGAGACAGGGGGCCCTTCCTCTTC; CDR3 length: 11; D gene: TRBD1; clone size: few; J gene: TRBJ2-1; V gene: TRBV7-2
CDR3 protein: CASSPGARTGNTGELFF; CDR3 DNA: TGTGCCAGCAGCCCTGGGGCGAGGACAGGGAACACCGGGGAGCTGTTTTTT; CDR3 length: 17; D gene: TRBD1; clone size: few; J gene: TRBJ2-2; V gene: TRBV3-1
CDR3 protein: CASSPPLGGANEQYF; CDR3 DNA: TGTGCCAGCTCACCACCACTCGGGGGGGCGAACGAGCAGTACTTC; CDR3 length: 15; D gene: TRBD2; clone size: few; J gene: TRBJ2-7; V gene: TRBV18
CDR3 protein: CASSLDSGGLGDTQYF; CDR3 DNA: TGCGCCAGCAGCTTGGATAGCGGGGGCCTCGGAGATACGCAGTATTTT; CDR3 length: 16; D gene: TRBD2; clone size: few; J gene: TRBJ2-3; V gene: TRBV5-1
CDR3 protein: CASSQELGLAGTLDQYF; CDR3 DNA: TGCGCCAGCAGCCAAGAGCTCGGACTAGCGGGGACCCTGGATCAGTATTTT; CDR3 length: 17; D gene: TRBD2; clone size: few; J gene: TRBJ2-3; V gene: TRBV4-3
CDR3 protein: CASGLGHPPEPQHF; CDR3 DNA: TGTGCTAGTGGTTTGGGGCACCCTCCAGAACCCCAGCATTTT; CDR3 length: 14; D gene: .; clone size: few; J gene: TRBJ1-5; V gene: TRBV12-5
CDR3 protein: CSVEVQGPGETQYF; CDR3 DNA: TGCAGCGTTGAAGTACAGGGTCCTGGGGAGACCCAGTACTTC; CDR3 length: 14; D gene: .; clone size: .; J gene: TRBJ2-5; V gene: TRBV29-1
CDR3 protein: CSARGQHQTQYF; CDR3 DNA: TGCAGTGCTAGAGGCCAGCATCAGACCCAGTACTTC; CDR3 length: 12; D gene: .; clone size: many; J gene: TRBJ2-5; V gene: TRBV20-1
CDR3 protein: CASSSGGGLETQYF; CDR3 DNA: TGTGCCAGCAGTTCAGGGGGGGGTCTCGAGACCCAGTACTTC; CDR3 length: 14; D gene: .; clone size: .; J gene: TRBJ2-5; V gene: TRBV6-5
CDR3 protein: CASSRAGRQETQYF; CDR3 DNA: TGTGCCAGCAGTAGGGCAGGGAGACAAGAGACCCAGTACTTC; CDR3 length: 14; D gene: .; clone size: few; J gene: TRBJ2-5; V gene: TRBV6-5
CDR3 protein: CASSRDILSEAFF; CDR3 DNA: TGTGCCAGCAGTAGGGACATACTCTCCGAAGCTTTCTTT; CDR3 length: 13; D gene: .; clone size: few; J gene: TRBJ1-1; V gene: TRBV6-6
CDR3 protein: CSARDSGGRTYEQYF; CDR3 DNA: TGCAGTGCTAGAGATAGCGGGGGAAGGACCTACGAGCAGTACTTC; CDR3 length: 15; D gene: TRBD2; clone size: few; J gene: TRBJ2-7; V gene: TRBV20-1
CDR3 protein: CASSKLLPGQETGNTIYF; CDR3 DNA: TGCGCCAGCAGTAAGCTACTCCCGGGACAGGAAACTGGAAACACCATATATTTT; CDR3 length: 18; D gene: TRBD1; clone size: .; J gene: TRBJ1-3; V gene: TRBV10-1
CDR3 protein: CASSQGEGVVEKLFF; CDR3 DNA: TGCGCCAGCAGCCAAGGGGAGGGGGTAGTTGAAAAACTGTTTTTT; CDR3 length: 15; D gene: .; clone size: many; J gene: TRBJ1-4; V gene: TRBV4-1
CDR3 protein: CASSQTSGGAAYNEQFF; CDR3 DNA: TGTGCCAGCAGCCAAACTAGCGGGGGGGCCGCATACAATGAGCAGTTCTTC; CDR3 length: 17; D gene: TRBD2; clone size: .; J gene: TRBJ2-1; V gene: TRBV3-1
CDR3 protein: CASSFWEGSSGNTIYF; CDR3 DNA: TGTGCCAGCAGTTTTTGGGAGGGGAGCTCTGGAAACACCATATATTTT; CDR3 length: 16; D gene: .; clone size: .; J gene: TRBJ1-3; V gene: TRBV6-6
CDR3 protein: CASSLAGVNTGELFF; CDR3 DNA: TGCGCCAGCAGCTTAGCGGGAGTCAACACCGGGGAGCTGTTTTTT; CDR3 length: 15; D gene: TRBD2; clone size: many; J gene: TRBJ2-2; V gene: TRBV5-1
CDR3 protein: CASSEEGGGADTQYF; CDR3 DNA: TGTGCCAGCAGTGAAGAGGGCGGGGGGGCAGATACGCAGTATTTT; CDR3 length: 15; D gene: TRBD2; clone size: many; J gene: TRBJ2-3; V gene: TRBV6-1
CDR3 protein: CASSLEGDRVYGELFF; CDR3 DNA: TGTGCCAGCAGCTTAGAAGGGGACAGGGTATACGGGGAGCTGTTTTTT; CDR3 length: 16; D gene: TRBD1; clone size: few; J gene: TRBJ2-2; V gene: TRBV11-2
CDR3 protein: CASSLGPSGATDTQYF; CDR3 DNA: TGTGCCAGCAGCTTGGGGCCTAGCGGGGCCACAGATACGCAGTATTTT; CDR3 length: 16; D gene: TRBD2; clone size: .; J gene: TRBJ2-3; V gene: TRBV7-2
CDR3 protein: CASSLEPGGYSPLHF; CDR3 DNA: TGTGCCAGCAGCTTAGAGCCAGGGGGCTATTCACCCCTCCACTTT; CDR3 length: 15; D gene: TRBD1; clone size: .; J gene: TRBJ1-6; V gene: TRBV7-2
CDR3 protein: CATSSPDRGRTDTQYF; CDR3 DNA: TGTGCCACCAGTTCCCCGGACAGGGGCCGCACAGATACGCAGTATTTT; CDR3 length: 16; D gene: TRBD1; clone size: few; J gene: TRBJ2-3; V gene: TRBV24-1
CDR3 protein: CATSDYEGVNEQFF; CDR3 DNA: TGTGCCACCAGTGATTACGAGGGGGTCAATGAGCAGTTCTTC; CDR3 length: 14; D gene: .; clone size: few; J gene: TRBJ2-1; V gene: TRBV24-1
CDR3 protein: CASSPAGPAKRPQHF; CDR3 DNA: TGTGCCAGCAGCCCAGCCGGGCCCGCAAAGCGGCCCCAGCATTTT; CDR3 length: 15; D gene: .; clone size: .; J gene: TRBJ1-5; V gene: TRBV6-2/TRBV6-3
CDR3 protein: CAISESRTGNVGELFF; CDR3 DNA: TGTGCCATCAGTGAGTCCCGGACAGGGAACGTCGGGGAGCTGTTTTTT; CDR3 length: 16; D gene: TRBD1; clone size: .; J gene: TRBJ2-2; V gene: TRBV10-3
CDR3 protein: CASSERQGADGYTF; CDR3 DNA: TGCGCCAGCAGCGAAAGACAGGGGGCGGACGGCTACACCTTC; CDR3 length: 14; D gene: TRBD1; clone size: .; J gene: TRBJ1-2; V gene: TRBV5-1
CDR3 protein: CASSAQTGGAPGYTF; CDR3 DNA: TGCGCCAGCAGCGCCCAGACAGGGGGCGCACCTGGCTACACCTTC; CDR3 length: 15; D gene: TRBD1; clone size: .; J gene: TRBJ1-2; V gene: TRBV4-3
CDR3 protein: CASSSGSLLSEAFF; CDR3 DNA: TGTGCCAGCAGCTCGGGGAGTCTCCTCTCTGAAGCTTTCTTT; CDR3 length: 14; D gene: .; clone size: .; J gene: TRBJ1-1; V gene: TRBV7-2
CDR3 protein: CASSPKVGKWYEQYF; CDR3 DNA: TGTGCCAGCAGCCCAAAGGTGGGAAAATGGTACGAGCAGTACTTC; CDR3 length: 15; D gene: .; clone size: few; J gene: TRBJ2-7; V gene: TRBV7-9
CDR3 protein: CASSGGTHVGGTEAFF; CDR3 DNA: TGTGCCAGCAGTGGAGGGACACACGTGGGGGGCACTGAAGCTTTCTTT; CDR3 length: 16; D gene: .; clone size: .; J gene: TRBJ1-1; V gene: TRBV25-1
CDR3 protein: CASKTSAADETQYF; CDR3 DNA: TGCGCCAGCAAGACTAGTGCGGCTGATGAGACCCAGTACTTC; CDR3 length: 14; D gene: .; clone size: .; J gene: TRBJ2-5; V gene: TRBV5-1
CDR3 protein: CASSQDGISEQFF; CDR3 DNA: TGCGCCAGCAGCCAGGACGGGATTTCCGAGCAGTTCTTC; CDR3 length: 13; D gene: .; clone size: few; J gene: TRBJ2-1; V gene: TRBV4-1
CDR3 protein: CASSPSAAGTGSFTRYF; CDR3 DNA: TGTGCCAGCAGCCCCTCGGCCGCCGGGACAGGGTCTTTCACTCGGTACTTC; CDR3 length: 17; D gene: .; clone size: .; J gene: TRBJ2-7; V gene: TRBV12-1
CDR3 protein: CASSSLGQGTDTQYF; CDR3 DNA: TGTGCCAGCAGCTCTCTCGGACAGGGAACAGATACGCAGTATTTT; CDR3 length: 15; D gene: TRBD1; clone size: .; J gene: TRBJ2-3; V gene: TRBV7-2
CDR3 protein: CASAGTASYGYTF; CDR3 DNA: TGTGCCAGCGCAGGGACAGCTTCCTATGGCTACACCTTC; CDR3 length: 13; D gene: TRBD1; clone size: .; J gene: TRBJ1-2; V gene: TRBV12-3/TRBV12-4
CDR3 protein: CASSIDGRGIDTQYF; CDR3 DNA: TGTGCCAGTAGTATAGATGGCAGGGGGATAGATACGCAGTATTTT; CDR3 length: 15; D gene: TRBD1; clone size: .; J gene: TRBJ2-3; V gene: TRBV19
CDR3 protein: CASSVGAGLAFF; CDR3 DNA: TGTGCCAGCAGTGTTGGGGCAGGTTTGGCTTTCTTT; CDR3 length: 12; D gene: .; clone size: .; J gene: TRBJ1-1; V gene: TRBV6-1
CDR3 protein: CASSLRAGEGNEQFF; CDR3 DNA: TGTGCCAGCAGCCTACGGGCGGGGGAGGGAAATGAGCAGTTCTTC; CDR3 length: 15; D gene: TRBD2; clone size: few; J gene: TRBJ2-1; V gene: TRBV7-3
CDR3 protein: CASSGRGADTQYF; CDR3 DNA: TGCGCCAGCAGCGGCCGGGGCGCAGATACGCAGTATTTT; CDR3 length: 13; D gene: .; clone size: .; J gene: TRBJ2-3; V gene: TRBV10-2
CDR3 protein: CASSFTGEAFF; CDR3 DNA: TGTGCCAGCAGCTTCACAGGCGAAGCTTTCTTT; CDR3 length: 11; D gene: .; clone size: few; J gene: TRBJ1-1; V gene: TRBV7-9
CDR3 protein: CASRASIGQGHFPAFF; CDR3 DNA: TGCGCCAGCAGGGCTAGCATCGGACAGGGCCACTTTCCGGCTTTCTTT; CDR3 length: 16; D gene: TRBD1; clone size: many; J gene: TRBJ1-1; V gene: TRBV5-1